The clone carrying this TCR beta chain was counted only a few times. Its antigen remains unidentified. The sample is drawn from a study of beta chain features in type 1 diabetes. Notes on the study in general: When cDNA is sequenced, cells with high TCR expression could be over-represented. A greater similarity of naive, central memory and Treg TCRB repertoires was seen among patients than among healthy donors.

Germline assignment: CDR1 SGHNT and CDR2 YYREEE (reference sequence). V was clipped by 3 bases and J by 5 bases; unmatched bases: 8. The CDR3 runs to 15 residues. The sequenced template was cDNA made from the entire isolated RNA. Libraries were prepared by immunoSEQ multiplex PCR; TCRdb keeps only in-frame clonotypes and omits some of them. There are fewer than 200,000 clones in the sample; around 8% occur only once, and about 0.6% lies in the top ten. This receptor was identified in a man aged 18 to 29 in good health. Sequenced: central memory CD4+ T cells from blood. This chain links TRBV5-4 with TRBJ1-1, with 9 bases matching TRBD1. The CDR3 DNA is TGTGCCAGCAGCTCGCCGGGACAGGGTAGGACTGAAGCTTTCTTT. Translated: CASSSPGQGRTEAFF.